The present entry profiles one T cell receptor (beta chain) with its context. Its antigen is currently not known. The record has no base qualities; no much larger clone is one base away. The immunoSEQ Assay, a bias-controlled multiplex PCR, was used to amplify TCRbeta CDR3 regions from genomic DNA. The published analysis was carried out like this. The number of nucleated cells in each sample was estimated by amplification of reference gene primers within the assay. To quantify the absolute abundance of each unique TCRbeta CDR3 rearrangement, sequence reads were collapsed and filtered. For each sample, productive Simpson clonality was calculated as the square root of Simpson's diversity index across productive rearrangements. The source is immuneACCESS, and TCRdb retained only in-frame sequences with V and J called. Part of the clones is not carried over; for the studies checked, unresolved V genes explain less than half of this, and the remainder is unexplained. D and trimming were read from the DNA, whereas the V and J calls and clone size are those reported in that table. This sample is represented by more than 45,000 clones; around 85% of them were singletons. The ten most abundant clones make up approximately 6% of the sample.

This entry belongs to a study of blood T cell repertoires in COVID-19 (dated by TCRdb to between 2020 and 2021). Regarding the research as a whole: Collaborator samples came from the United States, Italy and Spain and covered acute and convalescent phases of COVID-19. The prospective study material was composed of cDNA or gDNA derived from T cells, B-cell-depleted T cells, or PBMCs. Deeply sampled blood TCRbeta repertoires from subjects exposed to, actively infected with, or recovered from COVID-19 were included in the dataset. The repertoires were made available in a free public database intended to serve as a resource for research on the immune response to SARS-CoV-2. Samples were obtained from the ongoing ImmuneRACE study (first 160 participants) and from 950 to 1,500 subjects provided by 6 global collaborators. Sample metadata almost always included a de-identified subject ID, COVID-19 status, age in years and sex. Where available, HLA class I and class II types were taken from metadata supplied by the sample provider and were not determined by assay-based typing.

General findings and caveats noted by the study authors: Clinical and demographic metadata were provided uncurated, with the amount varying by source and participant.

The CDR1 and CDR2 encoded by the germline V gene (reference sequence) are LNHDA and SQIVND. The CDR3, cysteine through phenylalanine, is 16 amino acids long. Solely the CDR3 DNA is kept, with 48 bases framed from the first base. Compared with germline, V lacks 3 bases and J lacks 3 bases; bases without a gene match: 10. The collaborating institutions used their own protocols to collect whole blood in K2EDTA tubes. Collaborator samples were shipped for TCRbeta analysis as frozen whole blood, isolated PBMCs, or DNA extracted from either sample type. The receptor's source is a woman in her sixties with acute or convalescent COVID-19. The rearrangement combines TRBV19 with TRBJ2-7, with TRBD1 identical over 8 junction bases. Sequenced sample: peripheral blood. The nucleotide sequence reads as follows: TGTGCCAGTAGTATTGTAGGTGGACAGGGCAACTACGAGCAGTACTTC. This yields the protein CASSIVGGQGNYEQYF. Joined to the reference TRBV19 and TRBJ2-7 proteins, this CDR3 gives the full variable domain: DGGITQSPKYLFRKEGQNVTLSCEQNLNHDAMYWYRQDPGQGLRLIYYSQIVNDFQKGDIAEGYSVSREKKESFPLTVTSAQKNPTAFYLCASSIVGGQGNYEQYFGPGTRLTVT.